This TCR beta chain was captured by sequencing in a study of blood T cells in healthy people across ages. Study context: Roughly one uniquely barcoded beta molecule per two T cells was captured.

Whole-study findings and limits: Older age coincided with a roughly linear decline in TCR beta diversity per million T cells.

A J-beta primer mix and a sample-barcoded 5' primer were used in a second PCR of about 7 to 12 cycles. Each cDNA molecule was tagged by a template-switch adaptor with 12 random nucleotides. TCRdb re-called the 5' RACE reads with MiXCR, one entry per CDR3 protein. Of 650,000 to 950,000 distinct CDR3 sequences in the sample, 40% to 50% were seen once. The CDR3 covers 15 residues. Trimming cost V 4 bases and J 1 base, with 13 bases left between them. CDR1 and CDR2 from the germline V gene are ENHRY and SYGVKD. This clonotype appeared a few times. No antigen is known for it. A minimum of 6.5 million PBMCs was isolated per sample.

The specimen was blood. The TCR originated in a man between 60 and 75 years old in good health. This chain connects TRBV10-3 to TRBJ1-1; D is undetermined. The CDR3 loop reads CAISGLGRTNTEAFF. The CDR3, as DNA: TGTGCCATCAGTGGCCTCGGCAGAACGAACACTGAAGCTTTCTTT.